This TCR beta chain derives from a study of T cell repertoires in cytomegalovirus infection. Study summary: It was the public TCR beta signatures that indicated both CMV infection and matching HLA type. Points from the study as a whole: HLA-C-restricted CMV clonotypes gave the most frequent clonotype in two of eight donors. There were carriers of CMV plus the relevant HLA, and cumulative public TCR beta family frequency identified them.

TCRdb re-called the reads through MiXCR, storing one row per CDR3 protein. Among roughly 230,000 distinct CDR3 sequences listed, around an eighth were seen once. Only a few counts were recorded for this clonotype. As yet, its antigen is unknown. The CDR3 sequence is 14 residues long. Trimming removed 7 bases from V and 5 bases from J, with 17 bases in between. Germline V gene lookup returns CDR1 MDHEN and CDR2 SYDVKM. This clonotype originated in a human donor in good health (CMV status not recorded). Some clones in this sample may be carry-over from other donors' samples. The V call is TRBV28, the J call TRBJ2-5; D possibly corresponds to TRBD1 (6 bases). The sequencing input was PBMCs. CDR3 residues: CASNGAGVRETQYF. CDR3 nucleotide sequence: TGTGCCAGCAACGGGGCAGGGGTCAGGGAGACCCAGTACTTC.